Reported below is one T cell receptor (beta chain). Its antigen is as yet unknown. The CDR3 sequence is 18 residues long. Germline V gene sequence: CDR1 LNHDA, CDR2 SQIVND (reference sequence). Trimming took 4 bases from V and 4 from J; bases not matched to a gene: 13. The protocol was immunoSEQ multiplex PCR, while the TCRdb copy is restricted to in-frame clones and leaves out a portion. The sample lists about 140,000 clones, 80% to 95% occurring once. The data originate from a study of T cell responses to AZD1222 COVID-19 vaccine. Findings and caveats of the study: The study sampled repertoires only after the peak T cell response. Spike-spanning, vaccine-associated CD4 TCRs were dominant at 160-218 and 743-854.

This sequence joins TRBV19 and TRBJ2-5; TRBD2 agrees at 12 bases. This TCR derives from an adult in good health. The specimen comprised peripheral blood, sampled on day 0 of MenACWY control vaccination. CDR3 in amino acids: CASSTRMTSGSRGETQYF. DNA for the CDR3: TGTGCCAGTAGTACCAGGATGACTAGCGGGAGTAGGGGAGAGACCCAGTACTTC.